The rows below give T cell receptor beta chains drawn from one sample of a study of shared clonotypes between healthy human individuals. Clones were sequenced by immunoSEQ multiplex PCR, and TCRdb holds only the in-frame ones, with some missing. Among 600,000 or so clones listed, roughly 95% were seen once. Sequencing used naive CD8+ T cells sorted from blood. The receptors derive from a woman aged 30 to 39 in good health. CDR3s include the opening cysteine and the closing phenylalanine or tryptophan.

v_call cdr3_aa
TRBV25-1 CASSEGSGNTIYF
TRBV19 CASSEGAYQETQYF
TRBV10-3 CAISDPGTGVTEAFF
TRBV28 CASSLNSDRGYMNTEAFF
TRBV6-5 CASSSPFRDTEAFF
TRBV7-8 CASKGGAWETQYF
TRBV29-1 CSVEGGYDTDTQYF
TRBV4-1 CASSQEYTGTGYEQYF
TRBV5-6 CASSFGGGGLDTQYF
TRBV7-6 CASSPLTGRNEQFF